This T cell receptor beta chain derives from a study of beta chain features in type 1 diabetes. Points from the study as a whole: A pattern of fewer insertions and more deletions at VDJ junctions was seen in type 1 diabetes patients.

CDR3 length: 11 residues. The ends were cut back, 4 bases at V and 3 bases at J, with 4 bases in the middle. Germline CDR1 and CDR2: MNHEY and SVGAGI. The table lists this clone with a few counts. The antigen is unknown. The isolated RNA, all of it, was reverse transcribed, so expressed TCRB transcripts were what got sequenced. Libraries were prepared by immunoSEQ multiplex PCR; TCRdb keeps only in-frame clonotypes and omits some of them. This table holds a few hundred thousand clones, roughly a fifth found once. The receptor was isolated from a woman aged 18-29 years in good health. The rearrangement uses TRBV6-5 and TRBJ2-7; no clear D gene. Sequencing was carried out using naive CD4+ T cells from blood. DNA for the CDR3: TGTGCCAGCAGTTCCTTCTACGAGCAGTACTTC. Protein product: CASSSFYEQYF.